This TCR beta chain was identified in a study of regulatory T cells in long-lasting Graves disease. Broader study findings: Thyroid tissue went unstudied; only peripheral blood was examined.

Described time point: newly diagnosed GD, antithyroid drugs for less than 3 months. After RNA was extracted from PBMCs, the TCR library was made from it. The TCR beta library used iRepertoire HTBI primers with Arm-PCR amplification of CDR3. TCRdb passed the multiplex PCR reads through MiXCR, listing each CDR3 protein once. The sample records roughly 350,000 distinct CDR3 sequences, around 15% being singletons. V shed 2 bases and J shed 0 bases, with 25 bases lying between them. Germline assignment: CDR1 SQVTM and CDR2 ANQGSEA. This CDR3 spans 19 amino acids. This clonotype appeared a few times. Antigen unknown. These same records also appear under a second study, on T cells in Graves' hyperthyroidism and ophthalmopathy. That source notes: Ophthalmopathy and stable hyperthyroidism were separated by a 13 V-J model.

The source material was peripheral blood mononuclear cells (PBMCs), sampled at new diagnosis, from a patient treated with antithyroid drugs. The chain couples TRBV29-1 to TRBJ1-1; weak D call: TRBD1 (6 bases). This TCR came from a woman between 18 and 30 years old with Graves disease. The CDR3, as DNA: TGCAGCGTTGAACCCTCGGGTCGAGGTCAGGGGTGCTTGAACACTGAAGCTTTCTTT. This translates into CSVEPSGRGQGCLNTEAFF.